These T cell receptor beta chains were read from a single sample in a study of T cell responses to AZD1222 COVID-19 vaccine. The table came from immunoSEQ multiplex PCR; TCRdb's copy has only in-frame clones and leaves some out. The sample lists some 120,000 clones; approximately 90% were seen once. The specimen comprised peripheral blood, sampled on day 0 of MenACWY control vaccination. These receptors were obtained from an adult in good health. CDR3s include the opening cysteine and the closing phenylalanine or tryptophan. Each record gives: clone size, D gene, V gene, J gene, CDR3 protein, CDR3 DNA. A D gene is named only where the DNA matches it firmly. Where a row states a size, it is once, few, many or the class of an expanded clone; other rows omit it.

>NA|NA|TRBV25-1|TRBJ2-7
CASSEMGAYEQYF
TGTGCCAGCAGTGAAATGGGAGCCTACGAGCAGTACTTC
>NA|NA|TRBV4-1|TRBJ1-2
CASSQVVSGGNGYTF
TGCGCCAGCAGCCAAGTAGTATCGGGTGGGAATGGCTACACCTTC
>NA|NA|TRBV2|TRBJ2-3
CASFKALRTDTQYF
TGTGCCAGCTTCAAGGCCCTTCGCACAGATACGCAGTATTTT
>few|TRBD1|TRBV7-2|TRBJ2-7
CASRRDRSYEQYF
TGTGCCAGCAGGAGGGACAGATCCTACGAGCAGTACTTC
>NA|TRBD2|TRBV4-2|TRBJ2-7
CASSREREGSYEQYF
TGTGCCAGCAGCCGGGAGAGGGAGGGATCCTACGAGCAGTACTTC
>NA|NA|TRBV5-6|TRBJ2-7
CASSLVVSTYEQYF
TGTGCCAGCAGCTTGGTAGTCAGCACCTACGAGCAGTACTTC
>NA|NA|TRBV24-1|TRBJ2-3
CATSAGEKDTQYF
TGTGCCACCAGTGCGGGGGAGAAAGATACGCAGTATTTT
>NA|NA|TRBV24-1|TRBJ1-5
CATSDSSNQPQHF
TGTGCCACCAGTGATTCCTCAAATCAGCCCCAGCATTTT
>few|TRBD1|TRBV7-3|TRBJ2-7
CASSFRTGGTSSTSYEQYF
TGTGCCAGCAGCTTCCGGACAGGGGGTACATCATCAACATCTTACGAGCAGTACTTC
>NA|NA|TRBV19|TRBJ2-3
CASKGGVSDTQYF
TGTGCCAGTAAGGGGGGAGTTTCAGATACGCAGTATTTT
>NA|NA|TRBV29-1|TRBJ2-2
CSVGVTGELFF
TGCAGCGTAGGGGTCACCGGGGAGCTGTTTTTT
>NA|TRBD1|TRBV5-1|TRBJ2-3
CASRSGTGGDTQYF
TGCGCCAGCAGGTCCGGGACAGGGGGGGATACGCAGTATTTT
>NA|TRBD2|TRBV5-1|TRBJ2-7
CASSDLAASYEQYF
TGCGCCAGCAGCGACCTAGCGGCTTCCTACGAGCAGTACTTC
>NA|NA|TRBV28|TRBJ1-2
CASSLMGYYGYTF
TGTGCCAGCAGTTTAATGGGATACTATGGCTACACCTTC
>NA|NA|TRBV5-1|TRBJ2-5
CASGPFQETQYF
TGCGCCAGCGGCCCGTTTCAAGAGACCCAGTACTTC
>NA|TRBD2|TRBV7-3|TRBJ2-5
CASSPHPTSGRAYGETQYF
TGTGCCAGCAGCCCGCACCCCACTAGCGGGAGGGCCTATGGGGAGACCCAGTACTTC
>few|NA|TRBV2|TRBJ1-1
CASSVIEMNTEAFF
TGTGCCAGCAGTGTGATAGAGATGAACACTGAAGCTTTCTTT
>NA|NA|TRBV5-6|TRBJ1-5
CASSLSSSNQPQHF
TGTGCCAGCAGCTTGAGTAGTAGCAATCAGCCCCAGCATTTT
>NA|TRBD1|TRBV6-6|TRBJ1-5
CASSQQGASNQPQHF
TGTGCCAGCAGTCAACAGGGGGCAAGCAATCAGCCCCAGCATTTT
>once|TRBD1|TRBV5-4|TRBJ2-5
CASSLQGAEETQYF
TGTGCCAGCAGCTTGCAGGGGGCGGAGGAGACCCAGTACTTC
>NA|NA|TRBV2|TRBJ1-4
CASRKAHWEKLFF
TGTGCCAGCAGAAAAGCCCACTGGGAAAAACTGTTTTTT
>NA|NA|TRBV30|TRBJ1-4
CAWSEEEKLFF
TGTGCCTGGAGCGAGGAAGAAAAACTGTTTTTT
>NA|NA|TRBV5-1|TRBJ1-2
CASSLAVSVPGTVYGYTF
TGCGCCAGCAGCTTGGCCGTTAGTGTACCCGGGACGGTCTATGGCTACACCTTC
>NA|TRBD2|TRBV7-8|TRBJ2-1
CASSRGEYGTRKFF
TGTGCCAGCAGCCGAGGGGAGTATGGGACTAGGAAGTTCTTC
>NA|NA|TRBV10-1|TRBJ2-1
CASSGGPSSYNEQFF
TGCGCCAGCAGCGGGGGCCCGAGCTCCTACAATGAGCAGTTCTTC
>NA|TRBD2|TRBV9|TRBJ2-5
CASSVTTAGVVQETQYF
TGTGCCAGCAGCGTCACAACAGCGGGAGTGGTACAAGAGACCCAGTACTTC
>NA|TRBD2|TRBV4-2|TRBJ2-1
CASSQASGLAGAGEQFF
TGTGCCAGCAGCCAAGCCTCGGGACTAGCGGGAGCGGGTGAGCAGTTCTTC